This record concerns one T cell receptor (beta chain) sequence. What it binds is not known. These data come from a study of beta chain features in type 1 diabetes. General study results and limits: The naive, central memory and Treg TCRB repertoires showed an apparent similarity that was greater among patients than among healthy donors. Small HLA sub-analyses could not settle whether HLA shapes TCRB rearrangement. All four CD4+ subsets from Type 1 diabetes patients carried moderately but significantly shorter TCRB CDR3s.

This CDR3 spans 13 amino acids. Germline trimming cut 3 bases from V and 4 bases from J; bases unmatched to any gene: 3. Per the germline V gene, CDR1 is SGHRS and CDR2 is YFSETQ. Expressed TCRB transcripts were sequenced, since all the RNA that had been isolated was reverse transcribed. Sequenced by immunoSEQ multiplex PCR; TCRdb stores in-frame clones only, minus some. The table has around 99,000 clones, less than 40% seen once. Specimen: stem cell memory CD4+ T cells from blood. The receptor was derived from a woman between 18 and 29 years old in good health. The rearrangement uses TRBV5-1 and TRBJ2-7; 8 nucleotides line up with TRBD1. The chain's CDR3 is CASSSRDRYEQYF. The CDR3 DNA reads TGCGCCAGCAGCTCGCGGGACAGGTACGAGCAGTACTTC.